A single sample gave rise to the 28 T cell receptor beta chains below, sequenced in a study of graft-versus-host responses after intestinal transplantation. Clones were sequenced by immunoSEQ multiplex PCR, and TCRdb holds only the in-frame ones, with some missing. Of about 100,000 clones in the sample, about 88% were seen once. Their antigens remain unidentified. Sequencing was performed on unstimulated CD4+ T cells sorted from spleen or lymph node cells, taken before transplant. These receptors originate from a human donor who was the organ donor for an intestinal transplant.

Here the CDR3 reads CASSWTPPGQGSGANVLTF. The CDR3 nucleotides read TGTGCCAGCAGCTGGACTCCTCCGGGACAGGGGTCTGGGGCCAACGTCCTGACTTTC. The chain recombines TRBV7-8 with TRBJ2-6; 10 nucleotides match TRBD1. Germline lookup yields CDR1 SGHVS and CDR2 FQNEAQ. V was clipped by 4 bases and J by 1 base; unmatched bases: 10. The CDR3 consists of 19 residues.

This clone was seen just once. The chain carries TRBV9 and TRBJ1-2; D is unresolved. The CDR3 length is 15 residues. With 3 bases removed from V and 3 bases from J, the gap between germline ends came to 15 bases. Germline V gene lookup returns CDR1 SGDLS and CDR2 YYNGEE. CDR3 nucleotide sequence: TGTGCCAGCAGCGCCGACCGGACTGACGACTATGGCTACACCTTC. Protein: CASSADRTDDYGYTF.

As for this clone: This sample also contains other DNA sequences that code for the same CDR3. The V call is TRBV30, the J call TRBJ2-7; D ambiguous. V gave up 2 bases and J gave up 4 bases, with 6 bases separating them. Germline assignment: CDR1 GTSNPN and CDR2 SVGIG (reference sequence). CDR3 length equals 11 residues. CDR3 loop: CAWSSGYEQYF. The CDR3 DNA reads TGTGCCTGGAGTTCAGGTTACGAGCAGTACTTC.

The chain employs TRBV10-3 and TRBJ1-3; D perhaps matches TRBD1 (5 bases). The CDR3 extends over 16 amino acids. Germline V gene lookup returns CDR1 ENHRY and CDR2 SYGVKD. Trimming removed 3 bases at V and 0 bases at J, with 12 bases between. This CDR3 reads CAISEPTASSGNTIYF. CDR3 sequence (DNA): TGTGCCATCAGTGAACCGACAGCTAGCTCTGGAAACACCATATATTTT.

The chain links TRBV5-1 to TRBJ2-3, with 7 bases identical to TRBD1. Germline V gene lookup returns CDR1 SGHRS and CDR2 YFSETQ. After removal of 4 bases from V and 3 bases from J, the junction contained 8 bases not matched to a gene. This CDR3 is built from 15 residues. The chain's CDR3 is CASSPGTVKTDTQYF. CDR3 nucleotide sequence: TGCGCCAGCAGCCCCGGGACAGTGAAGACAGATACGCAGTATTTT.

CDR3 sequence: CAWSNRRRVEYEQYF. The DNA for the CDR3 is TGTGCCTGGAGTAACAGGCGGAGGGTCGAATACGAGCAGTACTTC. The chain is built from TRBV30 and TRBJ2-7, with TRBD2 as a possible D gene (6 bases). The CDR3 spans 15 residues. The germline V gene encodes CDR1 GTSNPN and CDR2 SVGIG (reference sequence). V lost 2 bases to trimming and J lost 4 bases, with 18 bases between them.

The genes are TRBV6-1 and TRBJ2-2, with D possibly matching TRBD2 (7 bases). This CDR3 has 17 residues. Germline-derived CDR1 and CDR2 are MNHNS and SASEGT. V was shortened by 0 bases and J by 3 bases, with 14 bases between the two germline ends. CDR3 sequence reads: CASSEAWGGLYTGELFF. DNA of the CDR3: TGTGCCAGCAGTGAAGCGTGGGGGGGGCTTTACACCGGGGAGCTGTTTTTT.

The rearrangement links TRBV6-1 to TRBJ1-6; D unclear. Germline lookup yields CDR1 MNHNS and CDR2 SASEGT. The V end was cut by 2 bases, the J end by 14 bases, with 19 bases between. This CDR3 has 15 amino acids. In DNA form, the CDR3 reads TGTGCCAGCAGTGAATCGCCGCTCCGCCGGGCTTCCCTCCACTTT. Translated: CASSESPLRRASLHF.

The chain links TRBV5-6 to TRBJ1-6; TRBD1 aligns across 8 bases. J was trimmed by 9 bases and V by 4 bases; bases with no gene match: 9. CDR1 and CDR2 from the germline V gene are SGHDT and YYEEEE. CDR3 length: 15 residues. CDR3 in DNA: TGTGCCAGCAGCCCCCGGGACAGGTACCTTTCACCCCTCCACTTT. Translation: CASSPRDRYLSPLHF.

The V gene is TRBV30, the J gene TRBJ2-7; no clear D gene. V lost 2 bases to trimming and J lost 5 bases, with 4 bases between them. Per germline, CDR1 GTSNPN and CDR2 SVGIG (reference sequence). This CDR3 is built from 10 residues. This CDR3 is CAWSRDEQYF. The CDR3 nucleotides are TGTGCCTGGAGTCGGGACGAGCAGTACTTC.

This chain connects TRBV5-1 to TRBJ2-3, with D unresolved. V lost 2 bases and J lost 4, with 14 bases in between. The germline CDR1 and CDR2 sequences are SGHRS and YFSETQ. CDR3 length equals 15 residues. The CDR3 protein is CASSLSFRGADTQYF. The CDR3 DNA sequence: TGCGCCAGCAGCTTAAGTTTTCGAGGTGCAGATACGCAGTATTTT. Supplemented by reference TRBV5-1 and TRBJ2-3, the full variable domain reads KAGVTQTPRYLIKTRGQQVTLSCSPISGHRSVSWYQQTPGQGLQFLFEYFSETQRNKGNFPGRFSGRQFSNSRSEMNVSTLELGDSALYLCASSLSFRGADTQYFGPGTRLTVL.

The gene calls are TRBV28 and TRBJ1-1, with D uncertain. Trimming pared 8 bases from V and 4 bases from J, leaving 17 bases between. The CDR3 extends over 14 amino acids. Germline assignment: CDR1 MDHEN and CDR2 SYDVKM. Here the CDR3 DNA reads TGTGCCAGCGCCTTTTTTCGGGGTTTCACTGAAGCTTTCTTT. As protein: CASAFFRGFTEAFF.

CDR3 bases: TGTGCCAGCAGCCGCAGAGGGTTGGGGCAAGAGACCCAGTACTTC. This sequence encodes CASSRRGLGQETQYF. The gene calls are TRBV5-4 and TRBJ2-5; the D gene is possibly TRBD2 (5 bases). Trimming removed 4 bases from V and 2 bases from J, with 15 bases in between. There are 15 residues in the CDR3. Germline CDR1 and CDR2: SGHNT and YYREEE (reference sequence).

This rearrangement joins TRBV10-2 to TRBJ2-3; D may be TRBD2 (6 bases). Germline CDR1 reads WSHSY; CDR2 reads SAAADI. This CDR3 has 17 amino acids. V was cut by 0 bases and J by 2 bases, with 15 bases left in between. CDR3 amino acids: CASSESRLALSTDTQYF. The CDR3 nucleotides read TGCGCCAGCAGTGAGTCGAGGCTAGCGCTATCCACAGATACGCAGTATTTT.

The J gene is TRBJ1-2, the V gene TRBV2; D is possibly TRBD1 (6 bases). V lost 7 bases to trimming and J lost 5 bases, with 11 bases between them. The CDR3 totals 12 residues. Germline V gene data show CDR1 as SNHLY and CDR2 as FYNNEI. The CDR3 is CASKPQGYGYTF. DNA for the CDR3: TGTGCCAGCAAACCCCAGGGGTATGGCTACACCTTC.

The CDR3 sequence is CASGGRVNTGELFF. CDR3 DNA sequence: TGTGCCAGCGGAGGTCGTGTGAACACCGGGGAGCTGTTTTTT. The chain is built from TRBV6-1 and TRBJ2-2; D might be TRBD2 (5 bases). This CDR3 comprises 14 residues. V dropped 8 bases and J dropped 1 base, with 11 bases sitting between them. The germline gives CDR1 MNHNS, CDR2 SASEGT.

The chain couples TRBV19 to TRBJ1-2; D may be TRBD1 (5 bases). The CDR3 has 13 amino acids. CDR1 and CDR2 from the germline V gene are LNHDA and SQIVND (reference sequence). V lost 5 bases to trimming and J lost 0 bases, with 7 bases between them. CDR3 in amino acids: CASSSGPNYGYTF. In nucleotides, the CDR3 is TGTGCCAGTAGTTCAGGGCCTAACTATGGCTACACCTTC.

The V call is TRBV9, the J call TRBJ2-2; D unresolved. CDR1 SGDLS and CDR2 YYNGEE come from the germline V gene. Trimming took 2 bases from V and 0 from J, leaving 8 bases between them. The CDR3 contains 15 residues. As DNA, the CDR3 is TGTGCCAGCAGCGTTACATTGACGAACACCGGGGAGCTGTTTTTT. Its translation: CASSVTLTNTGELFF.

This chain links TRBV18 with TRBJ1-3; 7 bases line up with TRBD1. The CDR3 is 14 amino acids. The junction had 3 bases not matched to a gene; V was cut back by 3 bases and J by 4 bases. Germline V gene data show CDR1 as KGHSH and CDR2 as LQKENI. CDR3 sequence: CASSPTGEGNTIYF. The CDR3 DNA reads as TGTGCCAGCTCACCCACAGGGGAAGGAAACACCATATATTTT.

In its sample, this clone was seen a few times. This chain connects TRBV19 to TRBJ1-5, with unresolved D. CDR3 length: 15 residues. CDR1 is LNHDA and CDR2 is SQIVND in the germline V gene (reference sequence). V was cut by 6 bases and J by 0 bases, with 12 bases left in between. The CDR3 sequence is CASRRQVDSNQPQHF. The CDR3 nucleotides read TGTGCCAGTAGAAGGCAGGTCGATAGCAATCAGCCCCAGCATTTT.

V is TRBV5-6 and J is TRBJ1-6; no clear D gene. This CDR3 region has 15 residues. Germline V gene lookup returns CDR1 SGHDT and CDR2 YYEEEE. V lost 0 bases, J lost 6 bases, and 10 bases lay in between. DNA for the CDR3: TGTGCCAGCAGCTTGGGGCCAGGACCTAATTCACCCCTCCACTTT. This encodes CASSLGPGPNSPLHF.

CDR3 DNA: TGTGCCAGCAGGCGGTGGGGTCAGCCCCAGCATTTT. Amino acids: CASRRWGQPQHF. The chain is built from TRBV6-5 and TRBJ1-5; no firm D call. Trimming removed 6 bases from V and 6 bases from J, with 9 bases in between. The CDR3 sequence is 12 residues long. Per the germline V gene, CDR1 is MNHEY and CDR2 is SVGAGI.

The J gene is TRBJ2-2, the V gene TRBV2, with a tentative D call TRBD1 (5 bases). This CDR3 region has 13 residues. Between the trimmed V and J ends, which lost 6 bases and 7 bases, there was a span of 12 bases. CDR1 and CDR2 from the germline V gene are SNHLY and FYNNEI. The CDR3 is CASRSRVYGELFF. The CDR3, as DNA: TGTGCCAGCAGAAGCAGGGTCTACGGGGAGCTGTTTTTT.

J is TRBJ1-6 and V is TRBV28; no definite D call. This CDR3 region has 16 residues. CDR1 is MDHEN, CDR2 SYDVKM, per germline. The V end was cut by 7 bases, the J end by 0 bases, with 13 bases between. CDR3 sequence (DNA): TGTGCCAGCATCGAAACGAGGAGCTCCTATAATTCACCCCTCCACTTT. It codes for CASIETRSSYNSPLHF.

The chain couples TRBV6-1 to TRBJ1-1; D gene uncertain. Deletions cut 0 bases from V and 10 bases from J, with 15 bases between. Per the germline V gene, CDR1 is MNHNS and CDR2 is SASEGT. This CDR3 is 14 amino acids long. The CDR3 reads CASSEAGLGRGAFF. The CDR3 bases are TGTGCCAGCAGTGAAGCAGGACTGGGTCGTGGAGCTTTCTTT.

This chain joins TRBV10-3 and TRBJ2-7, with 8 bases fitting TRBD2. Germline V lookup: CDR1 ENHRY, CDR2 SYGVKD. This CDR3 is 14 amino acids long. V was pared by 6 bases and J by 4 bases, with 8 bases of the junction left unmatched. CDR3 protein: CAISPGTSRYEQYF. The CDR3 nucleotides read TGTGCCATCAGCCCCGGGACTAGTCGGTACGAGCAGTACTTC.

Turning to this clone: The sample carries other DNA sequences with the same CDR3. The chain carries TRBV18 and TRBJ1-4, with no clear D. The CDR3 spans 16 residues. Germline values: CDR1 KGHSH, CDR2 LQKENI. The germline V and J ends were trimmed by 2 bases and 0 bases, with 10 bases remaining between them. CDR3 nucleotide sequence: TGTGCCAGCTCACCAGGGGTCCCTGCAACTAATGAAAAACTGTTTTTT. Translated: CASSPGVPATNEKLFF.

The chain has TRBV7-2 and TRBJ1-2; 7 bases fit TRBD1. Germline loops: CDR1 SGHTA, CDR2 FQGNSA. V shed 5 bases, J shed 5 bases, and the junction held 5 bases outside the gene matches. The CDR3 is 13 residues long. The CDR3 DNA follows: TGTGCCAGCAGCCCCCAGGGGGTATATGGCTACACCTTC. It encodes CASSPQGVYGYTF.